A selection of T cell receptor beta chains follows, all from one sample in a study of CD8+ T cells in alopecia areata. The repertoire was sequenced with immunoSEQ multiplex PCR; TCRdb's copy has only in-frame clones and lacks some. Seen here are 69,000 or so clones, roughly 60% observed once, and the top ten hold roughly 18%. The sequencing here drew on CD8+ T cells sorted from blood, taken at week 0. These TCRs come from a human donor with alopecia areata. CDR3s include the opening cysteine and the closing phenylalanine or tryptophan.

CDR3 length: 15; J gene: TRBJ2-1; V gene: TRBV9; CDR3 protein: CASTEGYSSYNEQFF
CDR3 length: 14; J gene: TRBJ2-7; V gene: TRBV4-3; CDR3 protein: CASSQDQGAGEQYF
CDR3 length: 11; J gene: TRBJ2-5; V gene: TRBV6-5; CDR3 protein: CASSPGKTQYF
CDR3 length: 15; J gene: TRBJ2-1; V gene: TRBV27; CDR3 protein: CASSPMDSSYNEQFF
CDR3 length: 15; J gene: TRBJ2-5; V gene: TRBV7-2; CDR3 protein: CASSLAGLWAETQYF
CDR3 length: 17; J gene: TRBJ2-1; V gene: TRBV29-1; CDR3 protein: CSARGLAGDNSYNEQFF
CDR3 length: 12; J gene: TRBJ2-7; V gene: TRBV7-9; CDR3 protein: CASSLGTNEQYF
CDR3 length: 12; J gene: TRBJ2-7; V gene: TRBV29-1; CDR3 protein: CSVGEGAAEQYF
CDR3 length: 14; J gene: TRBJ2-7; V gene: TRBV27; CDR3 protein: CASSLATSIYEQYF
CDR3 length: 14; J gene: TRBJ1-2; V gene: TRBV5-1; CDR3 protein: CASSLRQGANGYTF
CDR3 length: 15; J gene: TRBJ1-5; V gene: TRBV23-1; CDR3 protein: CASSHPDRDDQPQHF
CDR3 length: 11; J gene: TRBJ2-4; V gene: TRBV29-1; CDR3 protein: CSVGGEDIQYF
CDR3 length: 16; J gene: TRBJ1-5; V gene: TRBV27; CDR3 protein: CASSLLGQGKGQPQHF
CDR3 length: 16; J gene: TRBJ2-3; V gene: TRBV25-1; CDR3 protein: CASSDREGATTDTQYF
CDR3 length: 14; J gene: TRBJ2-7; V gene: TRBV28; CDR3 protein: CASSLGQGSYEQYF
CDR3 length: 13; J gene: TRBJ2-7; V gene: TRBV14; CDR3 protein: CASSQLTAYEQYF
CDR3 length: 12; J gene: TRBJ2-2; V gene: TRBV19; CDR3 protein: CATNNPGRELFF
CDR3 length: 13; J gene: TRBJ2-5; V gene: TRBV2; CDR3 protein: CASEQGSGETQYF
CDR3 length: 16; J gene: TRBJ1-1; V gene: TRBV7-9; CDR3 protein: CASSPSLDRGHTEAFF
CDR3 length: 15; J gene: TRBJ2-1; V gene: TRBV7-8; CDR3 protein: CASAAGSGLYNEQFF
CDR3 length: 19; J gene: TRBJ2-7; V gene: TRBV1; CDR3 protein: CTSSHFFIRTSGSSYEQYF
CDR3 length: 13; J gene: TRBJ2-1; V gene: TRBV6-1; CDR3 protein: CASKIAGGNEQFF
CDR3 length: 16; J gene: TRBJ2-1; V gene: TRBV15; CDR3 protein: CATSRDIGVGVDEQFF
CDR3 length: 15; J gene: TRBJ2-7; V gene: TRBV7-9; CDR3 protein: CASSRRGVYYYEQYF
CDR3 length: 12; J gene: TRBJ2-1; V gene: TRBV7-9; CDR3 protein: CASSLARNEQFF
CDR3 length: 15; J gene: TRBJ2-7; V gene: TRBV29-1; CDR3 protein: CSVDVWGQGIYEQYF
CDR3 length: 11; J gene: TRBJ2-7; V gene: TRBV5-1; CDR3 protein: CASRQGGEQYF
CDR3 length: 15; J gene: TRBJ1-6; V gene: TRBV5-4; CDR3 protein: CASSLGDSANSPLHF
CDR3 length: 14; J gene: TRBJ2-7; V gene: TRBV6-1; CDR3 protein: CASSLGWEGYEQYF
CDR3 length: 15; J gene: TRBJ2-1; V gene: TRBV30; CDR3 protein: CAWSFTGGSYNEQFF
CDR3 length: 15; J gene: TRBJ1-5; V gene: TRBV4-2; CDR3 protein: CASSQEEGSRQPQHF
CDR3 length: 15; J gene: TRBJ1-2; V gene: TRBV27; CDR3 protein: CASSLRHPTHYGYTF
CDR3 length: 16; J gene: TRBJ2-5; V gene: TRBV5-6; CDR3 protein: CASSLGAGTSGETQYF
CDR3 length: 11; J gene: TRBJ2-7; V gene: TRBV27; CDR3 protein: CASSFGTEQYF
CDR3 length: 15; J gene: TRBJ2-5; V gene: TRBV7-2; CDR3 protein: CASSLAGSHWETQYF
CDR3 length: 15; J gene: TRBJ2-1; V gene: TRBV5-4; CDR3 protein: CASSRGTSSVNEQFF
CDR3 length: 15; J gene: TRBJ1-1; V gene: TRBV5-1; CDR3 protein: CASSEDGIPRNEAFF
CDR3 length: 13; J gene: TRBJ2-7; V gene: TRBV29-1; CDR3 protein: CSVEVAGNYEQYF
CDR3 length: 15; J gene: TRBJ2-7; V gene: TRBV30; CDR3 protein: CAWSEDASGSIEQYF
CDR3 length: 14; J gene: TRBJ2-7; V gene: TRBV5-1; CDR3 protein: CASSLEGGNYEQYF
CDR3 length: 13; J gene: TRBJ1-5; V gene: TRBV2; CDR3 protein: CASRMDSNQPQHF
CDR3 length: 9; J gene: TRBJ1-2; V gene: TRBV2; CDR3 protein: CASSNGYTF
CDR3 length: 15; J gene: TRBJ2-2; V gene: TRBV2; CDR3 protein: CASVAGAPWSGELFF
CDR3 length: 15; J gene: TRBJ2-5; V gene: TRBV7-9; CDR3 protein: CASSLAWTLQETQYF
CDR3 length: 13; J gene: TRBJ2-7; V gene: TRBV7-9; CDR3 protein: CAAGSGPSYEQYF
CDR3 length: 12; J gene: TRBJ2-5; V gene: TRBV29-1; CDR3 protein: CSDRQGSETQYF